Below are 11 T cell receptor beta chains sequenced from a single sample in a study of T cell repertoires in cytomegalovirus infection. For these TCRs, the target antigens are not known. TCRdb ran MiXCR on the reads and lists one entry per CDR3 protein. The table records 71,000 or so distinct CDR3 sequences, 20% to 25% of them present only once. Here the sequenced sample was CD8+ T cells from cultured PBMCs, taken from culture after CMV antigen stimulation. The source is a human donor in good health (CMV status not recorded). Some clones in this sample may be carry-over from other donors' samples.

The V gene is TRBV4-1, the J gene TRBJ2-7; no clear D gene. The germline V gene encodes CDR1 MGHRA and CDR2 YSYEKL. Trimming took off 3 bases at V and 0 bases at J, with 6 bases between the two ends. The CDR3 is 13 amino acids. The CDR3 nucleotides read TGCGCCAGCAGCCAGTCGTCCTCCTACGAGCAGTACTTC. Translation gives CASSQSSSYEQYF.

The chain joins TRBV6-4 to TRBJ1-1, with 8 bases identical to TRBD1. J lost 6 bases, V lost 6 bases, and 3 bases had no gene match. This CDR3 region has 12 residues. Germline V gives CDR1 MRHNA, CDR2 SNTAGT. CDR3 in DNA: TGTGCCAGCAGAGACAGGGGACCTGAAGCTTTCTTT. The encoded protein is CASRDRGPEAFF.

This clonotype was detected only a few times. The chain combines TRBV5-5 with TRBJ1-1, with D perhaps matching TRBD1 (5 bases). The CDR3 is made up of 13 amino acids. V was cut by 4 bases and J by 5 bases, with 12 bases left in between. Germline V gene data show CDR1 as SGHKS and CDR2 as YYEKEE (reference sequence). The CDR3 region has the DNA TGTGCCAGCAGCCTGACCCGGGGGACTGAAGCTTTCTTT. It is translated as CASSLTRGTEAFF. Filled out from reference TRBV5-5 and TRBJ1-1, the complete variable domain reads DAGVTQSPTHLIKTRGQQVTLRCSPISGHKSVSWYQQVLGQGPQFIFQYYEKEERGRGNFPDRFSARQFPNYSSELNVNALLLGDSALYLCASSLTRGTEAFFGQGTRLTVV.

This chain uses TRBV12-3 or TRBV12-4 with TRBJ2-3; 10 nucleotides agree with TRBD2. The CDR3 totals 16 residues. V dropped 7 bases and J dropped 4; count of bases not matched to a gene: 11. CDR3 loop: CASTPPSGGASDTQYF. CDR3 coding DNA: TGTGCCAGCACTCCGCCCAGCGGGGGGGCCTCAGATACGCAGTATTTT.

This clonotype appeared a few times. The rearrangement links TRBV5-1 to TRBJ2-7; the D gene could be TRBD1 or TRBD2 (5 bases each). The CDR3 has 14 amino acids. Germline CDR1 reads SGHRS; CDR2 reads YFSETQ. Trimming pared 0 bases from V and 3 bases from J, leaving 10 bases between. CDR3 sequence (DNA): TGCGCCAGCAGCTTGGGGCAGGGAGACTACGAGCAGTACTTC. It is translated as CASSLGQGDYEQYF.

This clonotype was counted only a few times. The chain employs TRBV19 and TRBJ1-1, with 8 positions matching TRBD1. CDR1 and CDR2 from the germline V gene are LNHDA and SQIVND (reference sequence). V dropped 3 bases and J dropped 5; count of bases not matched to a gene: 8. The CDR3 is 15 amino acids. The CDR3 nucleotides are TGTGCCAGTAGTATTTCAGGGGGCTCGGGGACTGAAGCTTTCTTT. It encodes CASSISGGSGTEAFF.

The chain couples TRBV7-6 to TRBJ2-3, with 7 bases that match TRBD1. The V gene end was trimmed by 2 bases and the J gene end by 2 bases; junction bases not matched to a gene: 13. Germline CDR1 reads SGHVS; CDR2 reads FNYEAQ. This CDR3 has 18 residues. The CDR3 protein is CASSLPRQGGVNTDTQYF. The CDR3 coding sequence is TGTGCCAGCAGCTTACCTCGACAGGGTGGGGTTAACACAGATACGCAGTATTTT.

The J gene is TRBJ2-3, the V gene TRBV4-2; 7 bases align to TRBD2. V shed 0 bases, J shed 3 bases, and the junction held 3 bases outside the gene matches. The CDR3 is made up of 15 amino acids. CDR1 LGHNA and CDR2 YNFKEQ come from the germline V gene. The CDR3 region is CASSQDWRGTDTQYF. CDR3 nucleotide sequence: TGTGCCAGCAGCCAAGATTGGCGGGGGACAGATACGCAGTATTTT.

Concerning this clonotype itself: The junction shows a germline mismatch at one end, possibly a read error. The CDR3 loop is CSSSPSAWDRSSYEQYF. The CDR3 coding sequence is TGTTCCAGCAGCCCCTCGGCCTGGGACAGAAGCTCCTACGAGCAGTACTTC. The chain employs TRBV7-2 and TRBJ2-7; 7 nucleotides line up with TRBD1. The CDR3 loop spans 17 amino acids. CDR1 and CDR2 (germline): SGHTA, FQGNSA.

This clonotype was observed a handful of times. V is TRBV7-2 and J is TRBJ2-2; D not resolved. Trimming removed 10 bases from V and 9 bases from J, with 12 bases in between. The CDR3 sequence is 11 residues long. CDR1 and CDR2 from the germline V gene are SGHTA and FQGNSA. DNA for the CDR3: TGTGCCACGTGGCTGAGAAGGGAGCTGTTTTTT. Translating gives CATWLRRELFF.

This clonotype was seen more than once but under ten times. V usage is TRBV12-3 or TRBV12-4 and J usage is TRBJ1-2; 8 nucleotides agree with TRBD1. There are 14 residues in the CDR3. The V and J ends lost 5 bases and 7 bases, in that order; junction bases with no gene match: 9. In DNA form, the CDR3 reads TGTGCCAGCAGTAAACTGGACAGGGTGTCTGGCTACACCTTC. This gives the protein CASSKLDRVSGYTF.